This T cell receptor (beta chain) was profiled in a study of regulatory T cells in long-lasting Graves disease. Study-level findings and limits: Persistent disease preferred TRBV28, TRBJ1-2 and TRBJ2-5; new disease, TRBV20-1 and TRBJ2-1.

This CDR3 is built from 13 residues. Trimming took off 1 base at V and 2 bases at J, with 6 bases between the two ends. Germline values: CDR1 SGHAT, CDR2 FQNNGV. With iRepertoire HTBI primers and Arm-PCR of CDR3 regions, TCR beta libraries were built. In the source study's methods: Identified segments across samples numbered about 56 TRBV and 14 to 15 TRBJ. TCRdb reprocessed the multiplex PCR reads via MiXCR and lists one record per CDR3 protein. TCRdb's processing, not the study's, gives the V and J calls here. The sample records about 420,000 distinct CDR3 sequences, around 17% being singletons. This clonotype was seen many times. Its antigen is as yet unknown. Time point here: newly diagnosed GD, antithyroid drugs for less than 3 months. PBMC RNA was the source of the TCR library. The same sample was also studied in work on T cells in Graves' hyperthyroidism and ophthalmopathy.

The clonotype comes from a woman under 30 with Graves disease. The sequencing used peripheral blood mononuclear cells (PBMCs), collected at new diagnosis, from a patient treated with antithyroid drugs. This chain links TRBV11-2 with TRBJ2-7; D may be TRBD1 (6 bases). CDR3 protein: CASSLGTAYEQYF. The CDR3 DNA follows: TGTGCCAGCAGCTTAGGGACAGCCTACGAGCAGTACTTC. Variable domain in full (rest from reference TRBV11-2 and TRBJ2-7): EAGVAQSPRYKIIEKRQSVAFWCNPISGHATLYWYQQILGQGPKLLIQFQNNGVVDDSQLPKDRFSAERLKGVDSTLKIQPAKLEDSAVYLCASSLGTAYEQYFGPGTRLTVT.